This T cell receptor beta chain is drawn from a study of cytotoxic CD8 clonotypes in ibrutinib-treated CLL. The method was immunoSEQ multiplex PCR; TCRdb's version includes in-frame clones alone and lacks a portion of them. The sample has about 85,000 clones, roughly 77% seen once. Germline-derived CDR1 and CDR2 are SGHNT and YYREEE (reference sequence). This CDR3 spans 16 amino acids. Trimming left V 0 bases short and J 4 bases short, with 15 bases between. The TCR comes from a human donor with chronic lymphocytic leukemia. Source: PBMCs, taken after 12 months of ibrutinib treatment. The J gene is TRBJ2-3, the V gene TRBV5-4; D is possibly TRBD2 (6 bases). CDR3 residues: CASSLGLEESADTQYF. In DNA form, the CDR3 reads TGTGCCAGCAGCTTGGGACTAGAAGAGTCCGCAGATACGCAGTATTTT.